The table lists the clone carrying this T cell receptor beta chain with many counts. The antigen is not known. The source material, RNA transcripts, was used to amplify TCR beta CDR3 regions. A first-round RT-PCR of the TCR CDR3 used the HTBI primer set. In TCRdb, the multiplex PCR reads were re-called with MiXCR into one record per CDR3 protein. Among fewer than 650,000 distinct CDR3 sequences listed, approximately 13% were seen once. V trimming: 6 bases; J trimming: 0 bases; junction bases outside the gene matches: 9. The CDR3 runs to 16 residues. Germline lookup yields CDR1 KGHSH and CDR2 LQKENI. Disease duration under 2 months; hyperthyroidism patients were aged 18 to 65. Patients with uncontrolled infections, other autoimmune diseases, pregnancy or lactation were excluded. The data stem from a study of T cells in Graves' hyperthyroidism and ophthalmopathy. Study findings and constraints: In the analysis, a 13 V-J model separated ophthalmopathy from stable hyperthyroidism. Appearing also in blood were most of the thyroid clonotypes expanded above 0.001.

The receptor was isolated from a woman in her twenties or thirties with Graves' hyperthyroidism that later progressed to Graves' ophthalmopathy. The gene calls are TRBV18 and TRBJ2-3; 7 bases match TRBD1. Sequenced: blood. The CDR3 DNA sequence: TGTGCCAGCTCTCCGAGCCGGGACAGAAGCACAGATACGCAGTATTTT. Protein sequence: CASSPSRDRSTDTQYF.